This entry features one TCR beta chain sequence. The sample originates from a study of blood T cell repertoires in COVID-19. In the study overall: Acute-phase and convalescent COVID-19 samples originated in the United States, Italy and Spain.

Trimming removed 2 bases from V and 5 bases from J; junction bases left unmatched: 10. The CDR3 is made up of 15 amino acids. Germline loops: CDR1 GTSNPN, CDR2 SVGIG (reference sequence). Measured with immunoSEQ multiplex PCR; TCRdb has only the in-frame clones, and not every one. This table has 70,000 to 95,000 clones, about 80% appearing once. The receptor's source is a woman between 40 and 50 years old with active or convalescent COVID-19. The source material was peripheral blood. The rearrangement joins TRBV30 to TRBJ1-2, with 8 bases that match TRBD1. CDR3 sequence (DNA): TGTGCCTGGAGTCATACAGGACAGGGCAAGTATGGCTACACCTTC. It yields the protein CAWSHTGQGKYGYTF.